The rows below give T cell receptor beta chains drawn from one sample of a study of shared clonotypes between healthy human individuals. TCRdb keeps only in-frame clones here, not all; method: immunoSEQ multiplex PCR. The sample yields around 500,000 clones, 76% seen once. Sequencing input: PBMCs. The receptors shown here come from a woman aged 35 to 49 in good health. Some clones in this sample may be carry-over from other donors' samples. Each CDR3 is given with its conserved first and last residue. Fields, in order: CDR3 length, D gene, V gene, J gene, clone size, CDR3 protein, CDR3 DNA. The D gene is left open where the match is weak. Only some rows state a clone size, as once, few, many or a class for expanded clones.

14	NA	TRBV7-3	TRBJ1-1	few	CASSLAGSHTEAFF	TGTGCCAGCAGCTTAGCGGGCAGCCACACTGAAGCTTTCTTT
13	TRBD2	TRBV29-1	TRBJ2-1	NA	CSVTSGVYNEQFF	TGCAGCGTCACTAGCGGGGTCTACAATGAGCAGTTCTTC
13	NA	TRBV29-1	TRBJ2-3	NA	CSTMVAGTDTQYF	TGCAGCACTATGGTAGCCGGCACAGATACGCAGTATTTT
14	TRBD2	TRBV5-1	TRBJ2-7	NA	CASSLGGGDYEQYF	TGCGCCAGCAGCTTGGGTGGGGGGGATTACGAGCAGTACTTC
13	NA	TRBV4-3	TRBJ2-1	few	CASSQESYNEQFF	TGCGCCAGCAGCCAAGAAAGTTACAATGAGCAGTTCTTC
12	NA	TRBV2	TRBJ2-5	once	CASSPSQETQYF	TGTGCCAGCAGTCCTTCCCAAGAGACCCAGTACTTC
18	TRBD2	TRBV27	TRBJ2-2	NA	CASSLFSGLAARVGELFF	TGTGCCAGCAGTTTATTTAGTGGACTAGCGGCTCGGGTCGGGGAGCTGTTTTTT
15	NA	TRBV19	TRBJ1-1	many	CASSLQGSANTEAFF	TGTGCCAGTAGTTTGCAGGGGTCGGCGAACACTGAAGCTTTCTTT
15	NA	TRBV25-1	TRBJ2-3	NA	CASSEWGVNADTQYF	TGTGCCAGCAGTGAATGGGGGGTGAACGCAGATACGCAGTATTTT
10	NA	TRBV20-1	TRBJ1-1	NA	CSARDAEAFF	TGCAGTGCTAGAGATGCTGAAGCTTTCTTT
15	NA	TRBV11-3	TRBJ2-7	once	CASSLGGPEVYEQYF	TGTGCCAGCAGCTTAGGAGGGCCCGAAGTCTACGAGCAGTACTTC
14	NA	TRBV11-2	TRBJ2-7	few	CASSSITGSYEQYF	TGTGCCAGCAGCTCCATCACAGGGAGCTACGAGCAGTACTTC
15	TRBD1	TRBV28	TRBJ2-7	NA	CASSPLRGPTYEQYF	TGTGCCAGCAGCCCCCTCAGGGGGCCCACCTACGAGCAGTACTTC
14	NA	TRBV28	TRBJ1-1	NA	CASSAPPQHTEAFF	TGTGCCAGCAGTGCCCCCCCGCAGCACACTGAAGCTTTCTTT
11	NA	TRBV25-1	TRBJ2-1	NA	CASSFGDEQFF	TGTGCCAGCAGTTTCGGGGATGAGCAGTTCTTC
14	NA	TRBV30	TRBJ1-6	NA	CAWSEGGYNSPLHF	TGTGCCTGGAGTGAAGGGGGATATAATTCACCCCTCCACTTT
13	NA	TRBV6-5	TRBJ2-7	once	CASRNGLSYEQYF	TGTGCCAGCCGTAATGGACTCTCCTACGAGCAGTACTTC
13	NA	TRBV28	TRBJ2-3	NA	CATRESGTDTQYF	TGTGCCACGAGGGAGTCAGGGACAGATACGCAGTATTTT
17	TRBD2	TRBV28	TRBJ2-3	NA	CASSSQGLAGTTDTQYF	TGTGCCAGCAGTTCCCAAGGACTAGCGGGAACCACAGATACGCAGTATTTT
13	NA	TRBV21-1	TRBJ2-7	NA	CASSKGRTGEQYF	TGTGCCAGCAGCAAAGGGCGCACCGGCGAGCAGTACTTC
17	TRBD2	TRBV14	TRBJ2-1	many	CASSRLQLAGVFGEQFF	TGTGCCAGCAGCCGATTACAACTAGCGGGAGTGTTCGGTGAGCAGTTCTTC
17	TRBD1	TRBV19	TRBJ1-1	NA	CATSRQGARAGDTEAFF	TGTGCCACCAGTAGGCAGGGGGCGCGGGCCGGGGACACTGAAGCTTTCTTT
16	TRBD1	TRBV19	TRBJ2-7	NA	CASSIVPGQGSYEQYF	TGTGCCAGTAGTATAGTCCCTGGACAGGGGAGCTACGAGCAGTACTTC
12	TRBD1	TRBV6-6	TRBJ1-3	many	CATAGGGNTIYF	TGTGCCACGGCAGGGGGCGGAAACACCATATATTTT
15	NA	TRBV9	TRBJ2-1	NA	CASTSGRDNYNEQFF	TGTGCCAGCACCTCAGGCCGGGACAACTACAATGAGCAGTTCTTC
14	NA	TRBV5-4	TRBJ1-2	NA	CASSPGTGSRGYTF	TGTGCCAGCAGCCCCGGGACGGGGTCTCGGGGCTACACCTTC
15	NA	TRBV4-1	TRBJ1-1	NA	CASNPSGTMNTEAFF	TGCGCCAGCAACCCCTCCGGGACAATGAACACTGAAGCTTTCTTT
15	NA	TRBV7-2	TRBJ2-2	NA	CASSFQLIRTGELFF	TGTGCCAGCAGCTTCCAGCTTATTCGCACCGGGGAGCTGTTTTTT
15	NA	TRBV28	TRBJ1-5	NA	CASSTWGAGDQPQHF	TGTGCCAGCAGTACCTGGGGGGCAGGCGATCAGCCCCAGCATTTT
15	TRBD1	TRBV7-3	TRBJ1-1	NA	CASSLIHGTDVEAFF	TGTGCCAGCAGCCTAATCCACGGGACAGACGTTGAAGCTTTCTTT
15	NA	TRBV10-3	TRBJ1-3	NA	CAIAATVNSGNTIYF	TGTGCCATCGCAGCAACGGTCAACTCTGGAAACACCATATATTTT
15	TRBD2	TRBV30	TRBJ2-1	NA	CAWSVPPSGRPEQFF	TGTGCCTGGAGTGTACCCCCTAGCGGGAGGCCTGAGCAGTTCTTC
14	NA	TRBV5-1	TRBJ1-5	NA	CASSLEGRGQPQHF	TGCGCCAGCAGCTTGGAAGGGCGGGGTCAGCCCCAGCATTTT
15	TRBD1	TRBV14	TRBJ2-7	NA	CASSQDWGQSYEQYF	TGTGCCAGCAGCCAAGATTGGGGACAGAGTTACGAGCAGTACTTC
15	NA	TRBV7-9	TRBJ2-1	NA	CASSLGAGDHNEQFF	TGTGCCAGCAGCTTAGGGGCAGGGGATCACAATGAGCAGTTCTTC
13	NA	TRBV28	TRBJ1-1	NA	CASSRRMNTEAFF	TGTGCCAGCAGCAGACGGATGAACACTGAAGCTTTCTTT
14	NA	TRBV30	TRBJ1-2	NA	CAWRTLGGLYGYTF	TGTGCCTGGAGGACACTAGGGGGACTCTATGGCTACACCTTC
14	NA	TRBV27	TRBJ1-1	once	CASSLRLGRTEAFF	TGTGCCAGCAGTCTACGTCTCGGGAGGACTGAAGCTTTCTTT
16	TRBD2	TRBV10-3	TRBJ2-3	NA	CAISESPSGVTDTQYF	TGTGCCATCAGTGAGTCGCCTAGCGGGGTCACAGATACGCAGTATTTT
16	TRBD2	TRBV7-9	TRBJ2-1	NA	CASSLASLAGDNEQFF	TGTGCCAGCAGCTTAGCGAGCCTAGCGGGAGACAATGAGCAGTTCTTC
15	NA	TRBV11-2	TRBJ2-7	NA	CASSLAGQGAYEQYF	TGTGCCAGCAGCTTAGCAGGTCAGGGAGCCTACGAGCAGTACTTC
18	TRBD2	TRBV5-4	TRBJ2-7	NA	CASSLGLAGGKTRYEQYF	TGTGCCAGCAGCTTGGGACTAGCGGGAGGGAAGACCAGATACGAGCAGTACTTC
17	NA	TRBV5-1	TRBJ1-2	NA	CASSFGRFLQGNYGYTF	TGCGCCAGCAGCTTTGGGCGGTTCCTCCAGGGAAACTATGGCTACACCTTC
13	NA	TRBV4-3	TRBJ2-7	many	CASSQDWGVEQYF	TGCGCCAGCAGCCAAGATTGGGGCGTCGAGCAGTACTTC
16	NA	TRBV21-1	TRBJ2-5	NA	CASRHGGLDMGRTQYF	TGTGCCAGCAGACACGGTGGACTCGACATGGGTCGGACCCAGTACTTC
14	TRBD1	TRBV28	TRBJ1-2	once	CASSFPGGIYGYTF	TGTGCCAGCAGTTTTCCAGGGGGAATCTATGGCTACACCTTC
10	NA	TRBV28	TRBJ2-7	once	CASSLNEQYF	TGTGCCAGCAGTTTAAACGAGCAGTACTTC
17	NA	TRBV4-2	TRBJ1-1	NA	CASSPGLVQGLNTEAFF	TGTGCCAGCAGCCCCGGCCTAGTTCAGGGACTTAACACTGAAGCTTTCTTT
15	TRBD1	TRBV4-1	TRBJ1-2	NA	CASSQGEGASYGYTF	TGCGCCAGCAGCCAAGGGGAGGGGGCGAGCTATGGCTACACCTTC
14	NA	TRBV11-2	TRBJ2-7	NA	CASSLSPGNYEQYF	TGTGCCAGCAGCTTATCCCCCGGGAACTACGAGCAGTACTTC
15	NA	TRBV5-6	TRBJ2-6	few	CASSLGSSGANVLTF	TGTGCCAGCAGCCTGGGGAGCTCTGGGGCCAACGTCCTGACTTTC
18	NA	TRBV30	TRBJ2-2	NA	CAWSVWGRTKGSTGELFF	TGTGCCTGGAGTGTATGGGGACGAACAAAGGGTAGCACCGGGGAGCTGTTTTTT
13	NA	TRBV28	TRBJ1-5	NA	CASSFEENQPQHF	TGTGCCAGCAGTTTTGAGGAAAATCAGCCCCAGCATTTT